This T cell receptor beta chain originates from a study of T cells in Graves' hyperthyroidism and ophthalmopathy. The overall study: Sampling of peripheral blood happened at initial diagnosis, prior to any treatment.

General study points: Appearing also in blood were most of the thyroid clonotypes expanded above 0.001.

CDR1 is ENHRY and CDR2 is SYGVKD in the germline V gene. CDR3 size: 16 residues. These patients, aged 18 to 65, had recently diagnosed hyperthyroidism lasting under 2 months. Researchers amplified the TCR beta CDR3 regions from RNA transcripts. HTBI primers were employed in a first-round RT-PCR of the TCR CDR3. TCRdb independently ran MiXCR on the multiplex PCR reads; one entry per CDR3 protein. The sample consists of 750,000 to 950,000 distinct CDR3 sequences, about 38% of them appearing once. This clonotype was seen a few times. Its antigen is unknown. The junction does not match germline at one end; this may be a read error.

This receptor was taken from a man aged 18 to 29 with Graves' hyperthyroidism. The rearrangement uses TRBV10-3 and TRBJ1-5; perhaps TRBD1 as D (5 bases). Sequencing was carried out using blood. The CDR3, as DNA: TGTGCCAGCAGTCCCTACCCGAGGGGTAGCAATCAGCCCCAGCATTTT. It is translated as CASSPYPRGSNQPQHF.